This TCR beta chain stems from a study of cytomegalovirus exposure and HLA in healthy donors. The PCR made use of 60 Vbeta and 13 Jbeta primers. Clones were sequenced by immunoSEQ multiplex PCR, and TCRdb holds only the in-frame ones, with some missing. The sample comprises around 180,000 clones, about 86% of which are singletons, and around 1.9% rests with the top ten. There are 14 residues in the CDR3. The germline CDR1 and CDR2 sequences are SGHRS and YFSETQ. With 3 bases removed from V and 2 bases from J, the gap between germline ends came to 8 bases. Sequencing used PBMCs. This receptor was identified in a woman aged 18-29 years in good health and CMV-seropositive. V is TRBV5-1 and J is TRBJ2-2; maybe TRBD1 (6 bases). The CDR3: CASSWGPNTGELFF. The CDR3, as DNA: TGCGCCAGCAGCTGGGGGCCCAACACCGGGGAGCTGTTTTTT. Variable domain in full (rest from reference TRBV5-1 and TRBJ2-2): KAGVTQTPRYLIKTRGQQVTLSCSPISGHRSVSWYQQTPGQGLQFLFEYFSETQRNKGNFPGRFSGRQFSNSRSEMNVSTLELGDSALYLCASSWGPNTGELFFGEGSRLTVL.